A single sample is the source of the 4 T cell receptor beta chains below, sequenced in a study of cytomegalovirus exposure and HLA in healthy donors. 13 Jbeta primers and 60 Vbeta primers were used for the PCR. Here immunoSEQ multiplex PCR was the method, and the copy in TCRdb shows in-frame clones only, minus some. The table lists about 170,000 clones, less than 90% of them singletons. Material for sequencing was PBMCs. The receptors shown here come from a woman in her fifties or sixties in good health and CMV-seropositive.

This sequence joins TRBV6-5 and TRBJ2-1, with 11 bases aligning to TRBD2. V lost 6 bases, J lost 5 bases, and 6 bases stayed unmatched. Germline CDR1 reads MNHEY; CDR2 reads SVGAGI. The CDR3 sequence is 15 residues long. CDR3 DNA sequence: TGTGCCAGCAGGCAAGGGACTAGCGGACACAATGAGCAGTTCTTC. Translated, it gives CASRQGTSGHNEQFF.

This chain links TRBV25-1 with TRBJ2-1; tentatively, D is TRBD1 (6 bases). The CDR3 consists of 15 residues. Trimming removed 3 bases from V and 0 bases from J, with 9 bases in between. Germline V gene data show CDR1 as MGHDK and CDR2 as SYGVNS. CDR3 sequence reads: CASSEDSSSYNEQFF. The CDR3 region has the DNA TGTGCCAGCAGTGAGGACAGTAGCTCCTACAATGAGCAGTTCTTC.

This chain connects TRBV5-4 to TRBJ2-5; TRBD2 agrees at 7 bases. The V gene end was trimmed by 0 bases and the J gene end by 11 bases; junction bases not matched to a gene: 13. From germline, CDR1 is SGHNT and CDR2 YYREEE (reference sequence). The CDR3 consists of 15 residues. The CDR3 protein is CASSLEGAGTREQYF. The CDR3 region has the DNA TGTGCCAGCAGCTTGGAAGGGGCGGGGACGCGGGAGCAGTACTTC.

CDR3 bases: TGCGCCAGCAGCTTGACAGGGGATGAGACCCAGTACTTC. As protein: CASSLTGDETQYF. V is TRBV5-1 and J is TRBJ2-5, with 7 bases lining up with TRBD1. This CDR3 is 13 amino acids long. Unmatched junction bases numbered 2, after V lost 1 base and J lost 5 bases. CDR1 and CDR2 from the germline V gene are SGHRS and YFSETQ.